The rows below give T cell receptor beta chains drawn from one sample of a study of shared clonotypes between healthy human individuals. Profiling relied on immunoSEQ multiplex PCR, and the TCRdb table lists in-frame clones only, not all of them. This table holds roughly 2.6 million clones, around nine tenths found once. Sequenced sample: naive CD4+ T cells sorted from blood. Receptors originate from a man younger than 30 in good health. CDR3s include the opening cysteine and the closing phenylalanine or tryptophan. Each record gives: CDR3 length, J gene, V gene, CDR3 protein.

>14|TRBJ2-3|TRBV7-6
CASSLDRSTDTQYF
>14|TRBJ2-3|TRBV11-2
CASHPGQYTDTQYF
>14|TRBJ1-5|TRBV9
CASSVVPGGQPQHF
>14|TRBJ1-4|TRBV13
CASDKEPYNEKLFF
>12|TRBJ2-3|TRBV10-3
CAIDEGGDTQYF
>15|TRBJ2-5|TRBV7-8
CAGSRTGGAWETQYF
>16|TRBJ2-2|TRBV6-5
CASSYDSLTNTGELFF
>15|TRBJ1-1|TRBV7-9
CASSPTGGRDTEAFF
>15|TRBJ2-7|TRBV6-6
CASSYRDGSANEQYF
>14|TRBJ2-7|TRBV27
CASSLSGSSYEQYF
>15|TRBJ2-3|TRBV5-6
CASRVTQTSTDTQYF
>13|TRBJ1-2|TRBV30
CAWSVTGGYGYTF
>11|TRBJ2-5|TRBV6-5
CASRRRETQYF
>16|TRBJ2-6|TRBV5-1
CASSPTGFSGANVLTF
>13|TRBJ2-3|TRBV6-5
CASSPTFTDTQYF
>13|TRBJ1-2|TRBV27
CASKTPTTASYTF
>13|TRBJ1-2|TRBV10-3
CAITGHHDSGYTF
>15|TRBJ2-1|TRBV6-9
CASSYPGTGSDEQFF
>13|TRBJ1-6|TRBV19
CASSGTINSPLHF
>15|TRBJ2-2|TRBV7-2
CASSLKPSGGGELFF
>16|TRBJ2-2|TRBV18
CASSPRSDANTGELFF
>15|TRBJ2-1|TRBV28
CASSFWGQDNNEQFF
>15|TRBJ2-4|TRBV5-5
CASSLYGLEGNIQYF
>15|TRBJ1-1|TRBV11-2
CASSLAGQGYTEAFF
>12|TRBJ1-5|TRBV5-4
CASSVLNQPQHF
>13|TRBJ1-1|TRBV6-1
CASSEAQGRGAFF
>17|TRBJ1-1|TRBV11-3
CASSLNLGMGRKTEAFF
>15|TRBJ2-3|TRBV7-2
CASSVGILGDGTQYF
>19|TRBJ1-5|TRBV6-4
CASNLDRPPRYYSNQPQHF
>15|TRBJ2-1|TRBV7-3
CASSLQLAGENEQFF
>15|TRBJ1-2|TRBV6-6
CASSPAGTGGYGYTF
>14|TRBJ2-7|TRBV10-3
CAINPTGVVVEQYF
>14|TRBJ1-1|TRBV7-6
CASSSDRGGTEAFF